This T cell receptor (beta chain) derives from a study of cytomegalovirus exposure and HLA in healthy donors (TCRdb year 2017). Broadly, across the study: An earlier analysis of about 530 of the donors reported roughly 300 Gb of sequence data and 117 million unique TCR beta sequences obtained from around 180 million T cells. Alongside the repertoire data, information on donor age, sex, ethnicity and CMV serostatus was compiled. Typing coverage varied by locus: about 629-630 donors for A, B, C, DRB1 and DQB1; approximately 520 for DQA1; over 600 for DPA1; 450 to 480 for DPB1. The study was designed to test whether signatures of past pathogen exposure could be identified by cataloging public T cell receptors. All discovery cohort repertoires had been generated using a single sequencing platform. To predict cytomegalovirus infection status, the study brought together high-throughput TCR immunosequencing, statistical association of individual TCRs with disease status, and machine learning. A later analysis re-examined previously published TCR beta repertoires from hundreds of donors and added high-resolution HLA genotyping to investigate patterns of TCR occurrence. The later analysis used no new phenotypic data to find candidate immune exposures, relying instead on TCR beta sequences and their occurrence across donors. Of the 300 to 500 genotyped donors, 65% to 90% were placed in the genetic ancestry cluster associated with self-reported Caucasian donors. An earlier analysis of 450 to 750 of the donors used high-throughput TCR beta sequencing to judge whether each TCR beta V gene segment behaved as functional or pseudogenic. The study used immunosequencing to profile the T cell repertoires of approximately 650 subjects and linked those repertoires to cytomegalovirus serostatus. A few DR-DQ haplotypes were handled as single units for association and clustering because linkage in the cohort was strong. On average, roughly 250,000 unique TCR beta nucleotide sequences were sequenced per donor among about 400 genotyped donors of the cohort, with roughly 18% of those sequences being non-productive. HLA typing covered class I and class II loci at four-digit resolution. A separate validation cohort of more than 100 different subjects was used in addition to the roughly 620-subject first cohort. A later genetic analysis used genome-wide SNP genotypes for about three fifths of the 666 donors, treating that subset as a discovery cohort. Roughly 320 gigabases of sequencing data and roughly 81 million unique TCR sequences made up an early release that covered approximately 650 HLA-typed donors.

The cohort comprised several hundred healthy bone marrow donors. At the time of sampling, all cohort members were nominally healthy, though unrecorded immune exposures were likely present. The donor tested CMV seropositive and was one of the 289 seropositive cohort members. Every donor gave a peripheral blood sample, and the peripheral blood mononuclear cells from that sample were used for TCR beta sequencing. Genomic DNA was extracted from the blood cell samples with the Qiagen DNeasy Blood Extraction Kit. This clone was recorded a few times. This clone's antigen is unknown. The input lacks base qualities; no much larger clone sits a single base away. Libraries came from the immunoSEQ multiplex PCR assay. The multiplex PCR relied on a mix of 60 forward primers for TCR Vbeta segments and 13 reverse primers for TCR Jbeta segments. Amplification of the CDR3 region of rearranged TCR beta genes was performed with a multiplex PCR assay on genomic DNA. On the Illumina HiSeq System, the amplified TCR beta libraries were sequenced as 87-base-pair reads. As for the original processing: A later analysis tallied 70 million to 100 million unique TCR beta chains across the 666 repertoires, and about 10 million of those chains were shared by two or more donors. A nearest-neighbor algorithm error-corrected the raw reads and collapsed the reads into unique sequences, merging closely related sequences to remove PCR and sequencing errors. Alignment of CDR3 sequences to IMGT reference sequences was used to assign V, D and J gene segments. For a sequence to be retained, a match of at least six nucleotides to both a V gene segment and a J gene segment was required. Rearrangements were classified as productive when the CDR3 lacked stop codons and remained in frame with V and J, and all other rearrangements were classified as non-productive. CDR3 was defined according to IMGT convention as the region running from the second conserved V-encoded cysteine to the conserved J-encoded phenylalanine. Sequences without an unambiguous match to a single V gene segment were excluded from the earlier analysis of 450 to 650 of the donors. An earlier analysis of fewer than 750 of the donors classified V segments as functional when productive rearrangements were above 56.7% and as segregating when the standard deviation between donors was above 5%. To diagnose cytomegalovirus status from the catalog of TCR beta chain sequences, a statistical classification framework was built. V and J gene assignment, in a later analysis, came from comparing TCR nucleotide sequences with IMGT/GENE-DB human TR gene sequences. The TCRdist pipeline was used in a later analysis to assign CDR3 sequences and most-parsimonious VDJ recombination scenarios. A later analysis defined each TCR beta chain by its CDR3 amino acid sequence plus V-gene family, and excluded reads lacking a unique V-gene family. In a later analysis, several hundred highly shared, low-generation-probability nucleotide sequences were removed to address suspected cross-contamination and a sequencing artifact. A later analysis calculated a clonal expansion index for each public chain from normalized within-repertoire ranks of inferred template counts. In a later analysis, generation probabilities were computed with a VDJ recombination model fitted to out-of-frame rearrangements, and the resulting probabilities were checked against IGoR. In a later analysis, TCR-TCR, TCR-HLA and TCR-CMV co-occurrence was scored with hypergeometric tests, and a repertoire-size bias correction was applied to TCR pairs. False discovery rates were estimated in a later analysis by permuting HLA or CMV assignments 20 times. A later analysis grouped co-occurring TCRs with DBSCAN, adding TCRdist sequence similarity when clustering within HLA-allele-positive subsets. Repertoires with fewer than 30,000 or more than 120,000 public chains, plus five repertoires with anomalous nucleotide sharing, were excluded from co-occurrence clustering. Not all clones reach the TCRdb copy of this immuneACCESS table, which keeps in-frame sequences only. Checked studies attribute under half of the gap to unresolved V genes and leave the rest unexplained. The V and J calls and clone size were taken over from that table, and D and trimming were inferred from the DNA. This sample lists fewer than 200,000 clones; about 10% were detected once. The top ten clonotypes cover 1% to 1.5% of the sample.

From the cysteine up to the phenylalanine, the CDR3 has a length of 17 residues. The retained sequence is limited to the CDR3, 51 bases, with the frame set at the first base. CDR1 and CDR2 were assigned from the germline V gene (reference sequence) as LNHNV and YYDKDF. V is shortened by 1 base, J by 1 base, and the region joining them spans 14 bases. Results the study describes overall, beyond this receptor: An association between a missense DCLRE1C variant and V-gene and J-gene trimming of TCR beta chains was found in a later genetic analysis and replicated in an independent cohort. In a later genetic analysis, fewer N-insertions in productive TCRs were reported among donors in an Asian-associated ancestry cluster than the 666-donor mean. Strong co-occurrence of HLA alleles, especially DR and DQ, made assigning TCR associations to individual alleles difficult. Some IMGT-functional V segments, including TRBV6-2 and TRBV6-3, could not be told apart with the 87-base-pair reads, so those segments were excluded. The classifier was reported to diagnose cytomegalovirus status with high specificity and sensitivity in both the original cohort and the validation cohort. Presence/absence analyses assumed roughly uniform sequencing depth across donors, an assumption that may not hold. Immune exposure information for the cohort was limited to CMV serostatus. Some 16 rarely observed V segments, including chromosome 9 orphons, were excluded from the earlier analysis of approximately 500 of the donors because counts were too low. Broadly in line with IMGT annotations, most TCR beta V segments showed up in productive rearrangements about 87% or about 30% of the time in an earlier analysis of several hundred of the donors. In a later analysis, HLA-associated TCR beta chains showed more clonal expansion and lower generation probabilities than non-associated chains that were equally common. A few of the identified cytomegalovirus-associated TCR beta chains were confirmed in vitro to be specific for cytomegalovirus antigens. This cohort had only TCR beta chains sequenced, and the lack of alpha or paired-chain data limited which features could be detected. A later analysis associated about 17,000 TCR beta sequences with specific HLA alleles at a false discovery rate of 0.05. A further reported finding was that TCR beta sequences accurately predicted the HLA-A and HLA-B alleles for most subjects in the first cohort. The study listed approximately 150 TCR beta chains as associated with cytomegalovirus. In a later analysis, several top co-occurrence clusters were reported to appear linked to parvovirus B19, influenza, CMV and Epstein-Barr virus. A later analysis found that most CMV-associated TCR beta chains appeared HLA-restricted, with HLA associations seemingly driven largely by CMV exposure. A cluster of highly shared sequence variants was judged likely to represent a technical artifact of the sequencing pipeline. Linkage disequilibrium might explain the correlated functional status among segregating V segments, but an unknown experimental factor could not be excluded. Most TCR sequences were observed very rarely across donors, whereas some public TCRs were present in many individuals. In a later analysis, the rate of TCR association differed among HLA loci, with DRB1 alleles having the most associated TCRs and HLA-C alleles having the fewest. Because some donors lacked HLA typing at each locus, the association tests relied only on the typed subset. It was suggested by the authors that the approach could potentially be generalized to other disease states and immunological phenotypes.

The TCR was taken from a woman in her twenties or thirties in good health and CMV-seropositive. Sequenced sample: PBMCs. The chain is encoded by TRBV15 joined to TRBJ1-5, with the D gene not confidently named. The nucleotides read TGTGCCACCAGCAGAGTCCGCGGGAGGGAAAGCAATCAGCCCCAGCATTTT. Its protein product is CATSRVRGRESNQPQHF.